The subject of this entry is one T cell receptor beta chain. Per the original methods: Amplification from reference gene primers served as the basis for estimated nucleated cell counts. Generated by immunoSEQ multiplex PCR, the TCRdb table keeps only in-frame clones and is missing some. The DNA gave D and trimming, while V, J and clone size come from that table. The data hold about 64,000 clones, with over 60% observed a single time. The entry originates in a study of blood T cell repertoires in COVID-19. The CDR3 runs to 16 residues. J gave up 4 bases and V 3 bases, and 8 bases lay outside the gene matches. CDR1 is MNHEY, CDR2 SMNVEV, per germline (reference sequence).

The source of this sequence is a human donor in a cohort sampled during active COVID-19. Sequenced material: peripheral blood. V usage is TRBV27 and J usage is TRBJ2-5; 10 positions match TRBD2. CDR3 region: CASSFRSAGGPETQYF. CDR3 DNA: TGTGCCAGCAGTTTCCGTTCAGCGGGGGGGCCAGAGACCCAGTACTTC.